What follows is one T cell receptor beta chain and its context. The sample belongs to a study of blood T cell repertoires in COVID-19. Study background: Acute and convalescent COVID-19 samples came from the United States, Italy and Spain.

This CDR3 region has 16 residues. With 3 bases removed from V and 1 base from J, the gap between germline ends came to 15 bases. CDR1 is SGDLS, CDR2 YYNGEE, per germline. Source study methods: The authors estimated nucleated cell counts from reference gene primer amplification. Here immunoSEQ multiplex PCR was the method, and the copy in TCRdb shows in-frame clones only, minus some. V, J and clone size were drawn from that table, and D and trimming were deduced from the DNA. The sample lists 150,000 to 200,000 clones; about three quarters were seen once. Sequencing was carried out using peripheral blood. The TCR originated in an older man with acute or convalescent COVID-19. This chain links TRBV9 with TRBJ2-3; perhaps TRBD2 as D (5 bases). CDR3 region: CASSASLAKGTDTQYF. The DNA of the CDR3 is TGTGCCAGCAGCGCCTCGCTAGCTAAGGGCACAGATACGCAGTATTTT.